The present T cell receptor (beta chain) was sequenced within a study of T cells after posttransplantation cyclophosphamide. Points from the study as a whole: Tissue-infiltrating T cells from skin or gut overlapped little with blood T cells.

Sequencing used immunoSEQ multiplex PCR; TCRdb keeps in-frame clones, though not all of them. The sample lists 11,000 or so clones, 95% occurring once. This clone was seen a few times. Its antigen is currently unknown. Peripheral blood was collected from the related graft donor on the marrow donation day. Cells defined as naive were viable CD3+CD4+ or CD3+CD8+ and CCR7+CD45RA+CD45RO-CD95-CD27+CD28+. The CDR3 has 17 residues. The sequence was collected from a man aged 30 to 39 in good health and a related stem cell transplant donor. The sequencing input was naive CD8+ T cells sorted from PBMCs. The V call is TRBV21-1, the J call TRBJ1-3. TRBV21-1 is classified as a pseudogene. The CDR3, as DNA: TGTGCCAGCAGCCCGCTGGTAGGGAGACCCTCTGGAAACACCATATATTTT. It yields the protein CASSPLVGRPSGNTIYF.